The 8 T cell receptor beta chains reported below all come from one sample, sequenced in a study of blood T cell repertoires in COVID-19. Some clones are missing from TCRdb's copy, which holds only in-frame ones; the method was immunoSEQ multiplex PCR. The sample contains about 360,000 clones, more than 75% of which appear only once. Sequencing was performed on peripheral blood. Every receptor here comes from a human donor with acute or convalescent COVID-19. The donor label of this sample is uncertain.

This clone was seen more than once but under ten times. CDR3 DNA: TGTGCCAGCAGCCCCGAGGGAGCCCTAGGCAACTACGAGCAGTACTTC. Its translation: CASSPEGALGNYEQYF. The chain combines TRBV7-9 with TRBJ2-7; possible D gene TRBD2, 5 bases. CDR1 SEHNR and CDR2 FQNEAQ come from the germline V gene (reference sequence). V was clipped by 5 bases and J by 3 bases, with 20 bases between them. The CDR3 is made up of 16 amino acids.

This rearrangement joins TRBV5-1 to TRBJ2-2; TRBD1 matches at 7 bases. CDR3 length equals 16 residues. Germline trimming cut 5 bases from V and 1 base from J; bases unmatched to any gene: 8. Germline V gene lookup returns CDR1 SGHRS and CDR2 YFSETQ. The CDR3: CASSPGGTVNTGELFF. DNA for the CDR3: TGCGCCAGCAGTCCAGGTGGGACAGTGAACACCGGGGAGCTGTTTTTT.

The sample holds one count of this clone. This rearrangement joins TRBV6-5 to TRBJ1-2; the D is unclear. The CDR3 runs to 12 residues. Germline CDR1 and CDR2: MNHEY and SVGAGI. Trimming shortened V by 7 bases and J by 9 bases, and 15 bases separated the two germline ends. Written as DNA, the CDR3 is TGTGCCAGCACCTCCCCGCGAGGGAGCTACACCTTC. It yields the protein CASTSPRGSYTF.

CDR3 sequence reads: CASSPDRGRAGELFF. The DNA for the CDR3 is TGTGCCAGCAGCCCCGACAGGGGGCGCGCCGGGGAGCTGTTTTTT. V gene TRBV7-9 combines with J gene TRBJ2-2; 10 bases agree with TRBD1. Germline V lookup: CDR1 SEHNR, CDR2 FQNEAQ (reference sequence). V lost 5 bases to trimming and J lost 6 bases; unmatched junction nucleotides: 6. The CDR3 runs 15 residues.

The genes are TRBV28 and TRBJ2-7, with D tentatively TRBD2 (5 bases). Trimming took 2 bases from V and 6 from J, leaving 17 bases between them. Germline-derived CDR1 and CDR2 are MDHEN and SYDVKM. The CDR3 loop spans 15 amino acids. The DNA of the CDR3 is TGTGCCAGCAGTTTACGGACTGCCGGCCTTTCCGAGCAGTACTTC. Translation: CASSLRTAGLSEQYF.

The gene calls are TRBV28 and TRBJ1-3; 9 nucleotides align to TRBD1. The germline CDR1 and CDR2 sequences are MDHEN and SYDVKM. This CDR3 comprises 15 residues. The V and J ends lost 8 bases and 0 bases, in that order; junction bases with no gene match: 5. The DNA of the CDR3 is TGTGCCAGCGGGACAGGGCCACCCTCTGGAAACACCATATATTTT. This translates into CASGTGPPSGNTIYF.

The chain links TRBV2 to TRBJ2-2; D remains ambiguous. This CDR3 spans 13 amino acids. The V gene's germline CDR1 is SNHLY and CDR2 FYNNEI. V was cut by 5 bases and J by 1 base, with 5 bases left in between. CDR3 loop: CASSFQNTGELFF. DNA of the CDR3: TGTGCCAGCAGTTTCCAGAACACCGGGGAGCTGTTTTTT.

The chain combines TRBV5-1 with TRBJ2-3, with 9 positions matching TRBD1. The junction had 8 bases not matched to a gene; V was cut back by 3 bases and J by 6 bases. Germline values: CDR1 SGHRS, CDR2 YFSETQ. The CDR3 sequence is 15 residues long. The CDR3 is CASSSGGTGFDTQYF. CDR3 coding DNA: TGCGCCAGCAGCTCGGGTGGGACAGGGTTTGATACGCAGTATTTT.